This is a list of T cell receptor beta chains from one sample in a study of T cell changes during pregnancy in multiple sclerosis. Sequencing used immunoSEQ multiplex PCR; TCRdb keeps in-frame clones, though not all of them. Here the sample spans tens of thousands of clones, approximately 92% being singletons. Specimen: peripheral blood, collected in the second trimester of pregnancy. These receptors all come from a female donor with multiple sclerosis, enrolled in a pregnancy study. The CDR3 runs from the conserved cysteine through the conserved F or W. Each record gives: J gene, V gene, clone size, D gene, CDR3 protein, CDR3 DNA. D genes are given only for firm matches. Size is omitted from some rows. Given values are once, few, many or a class for expanded clones.

j_call: TRBJ2-5; v_call: TRBV27; clone_size: once; d_call: TRBD1; cdr3_aa: CASSSTKLPRQGQETQYF; cdr3_nt: TGTGCCAGCAGTTCTACAAAACTCCCAAGACAGGGCCAAGAGACCCAGTACTTC
j_call: TRBJ1-1; v_call: TRBV6-5; clone_size: NA; d_call: TRBD1; cdr3_aa: CASSHHTDRGEAFF; cdr3_nt: TGTGCCAGCAGTCACCACACCGACAGGGGTGAAGCTTTCTTT
j_call: TRBJ1-2; v_call: TRBV11-3; clone_size: once; d_call: NA; cdr3_aa: CASRNTGSGYTF; cdr3_nt: TGTGCCAGCAGGAATACAGGGTCTGGCTACACCTTC
j_call: TRBJ2-6; v_call: TRBV30; clone_size: NA; d_call: NA; cdr3_aa: CAWRLGTSGANVLTF; cdr3_nt: TGTGCCTGGAGACTCGGGACATCTGGGGCCAACGTCCTGACTTTC
j_call: TRBJ1-1; v_call: TRBV7-3; clone_size: NA; d_call: NA; cdr3_aa: CASSLEGSTEAFF; cdr3_nt: TGTGCCAGCAGCTTAGAGGGATCGACTGAAGCTTTCTTT
j_call: TRBJ2-1; v_call: TRBV28; clone_size: NA; d_call: NA; cdr3_aa: CASSLASLLAFNEQFF; cdr3_nt: TGTGCCAGCAGTTTAGCTAGCCTCCTAGCATTCAATGAGCAGTTCTTC
j_call: TRBJ1-1; v_call: TRBV6-1; clone_size: NA; d_call: NA; cdr3_aa: CASSEGERTEAFF; cdr3_nt: TGTGCCAGCAGTGAAGGAGAACGGACTGAAGCTTTCTTT
j_call: TRBJ1-1; v_call: TRBV28; clone_size: NA; d_call: NA; cdr3_aa: CASSLGLAGPSTEAFF; cdr3_nt: TGTGCCAGCAGTTTAGGTCTGGCAGGCCCGAGCACTGAAGCTTTCTTT
j_call: TRBJ1-3; v_call: TRBV5-6; clone_size: NA; d_call: NA; cdr3_aa: CASSFTRASGNTIYF; cdr3_nt: TGTGCCAGCAGCTTTACCAGGGCCTCTGGAAACACCATATATTTT
j_call: TRBJ2-1; v_call: TRBV7-2; clone_size: NA; d_call: NA; cdr3_aa: CASSLGLNYYNEQFF; cdr3_nt: TGTGCCAGCAGCTTAGGGTTAAACTACTACAATGAGCAGTTCTTC
j_call: TRBJ2-7; v_call: TRBV11-2; clone_size: NA; d_call: NA; cdr3_aa: CASSLAGVGEQYF; cdr3_nt: TGTGCCAGCAGCTTAGCCGGGGTGGGCGAGCAGTACTTC
j_call: TRBJ2-5; v_call: TRBV30; clone_size: NA; d_call: TRBD2; cdr3_aa: CAWRVAGAQETQYF; cdr3_nt: TGTGCCTGGAGAGTAGCGGGGGCCCAAGAGACCCAGTACTTC
j_call: TRBJ1-6; v_call: TRBV7-3; clone_size: NA; d_call: NA; cdr3_aa: CASSLTLRNSPLHF; cdr3_nt: TGTGCCAGCAGCTTAACGTTGAGAAATTCACCCCTCCACTTT
j_call: TRBJ1-6; v_call: TRBV18; clone_size: NA; d_call: NA; cdr3_aa: CASSPKTNNSPLHF; cdr3_nt: TGTGCCAGCTCACCGAAGACTAACAATTCACCCCTCCACTTT
j_call: TRBJ2-7; v_call: TRBV28; clone_size: NA; d_call: TRBD2; cdr3_aa: CASRGGPRKGEQYF; cdr3_nt: TGTGCCAGCCGCGGGGGACCCCGAAAAGGGGAGCAGTACTTC
j_call: TRBJ2-5; v_call: TRBV13; clone_size: NA; d_call: NA; cdr3_aa: CASSLRGLGRVETQYF; cdr3_nt: TGTGCCAGCAGCTTACGGGGGTTAGGAAGGGTGGAGACCCAGTACTTC
j_call: TRBJ1-5; v_call: TRBV15; clone_size: NA; d_call: NA; cdr3_aa: CATTGGSYSNQPQHF; cdr3_nt: TGTGCCACCACGGGAGGATCTTATAGCAATCAGCCCCAGCATTTT
j_call: TRBJ2-7; v_call: TRBV2; clone_size: once; d_call: TRBD2; cdr3_aa: CASSEDLAGEQYF; cdr3_nt: TGTGCCAGCAGTGAAGACCTAGCGGGCGAGCAGTACTTC
j_call: TRBJ1-6; v_call: TRBV7-2; clone_size: NA; d_call: NA; cdr3_aa: CASSLGGYNSPLHF; cdr3_nt: TGTGCCAGCAGCTTAGGCGGATATAATTCACCCCTCCACTTT
j_call: TRBJ2-7; v_call: TRBV5-5; clone_size: NA; d_call: NA; cdr3_aa: CASSLWGRGPNYEQYF; cdr3_nt: TGTGCCAGCAGCTTGTGGGGGCGGGGGCCTAACTACGAGCAGTACTTC
j_call: TRBJ1-1; v_call: TRBV9; clone_size: NA; d_call: NA; cdr3_aa: CASSVDSRVGTEAFF; cdr3_nt: TGTGCCAGCAGCGTAGATAGCAGGGTTGGCACTGAAGCTTTCTTT
j_call: TRBJ1-2; v_call: TRBV6-1; clone_size: NA; d_call: NA; cdr3_aa: CASSARGLWGYTF; cdr3_nt: TGTGCCAGCAGTGCGCGGGGGTTATGGGGCTACACCTTC
j_call: TRBJ2-1; v_call: TRBV27; clone_size: NA; d_call: NA; cdr3_aa: CASSYRAAGRSGEQFF; cdr3_nt: TGTGCCAGCAGTTATCGGGCTGCGGGAAGGAGCGGTGAGCAGTTCTTC
j_call: TRBJ1-2; v_call: TRBV28; clone_size: once; d_call: NA; cdr3_aa: CASSLSRSLGDGYTF; cdr3_nt: TGTGCCAGCAGTTTATCTCGCAGTCTGGGAGATGGCTACACCTTC
j_call: TRBJ2-7; v_call: TRBV12-5; clone_size: NA; d_call: TRBD1; cdr3_aa: CASGLGISDRPLGQYF; cdr3_nt: TGTGCTAGTGGTTTGGGAATATCGGACAGGCCGTTAGGGCAGTACTTC
j_call: TRBJ2-1; v_call: TRBV27; clone_size: NA; d_call: NA; cdr3_aa: CASSWGESEQFF; cdr3_nt: TGTGCCAGCAGTTGGGGGGAGTCTGAGCAGTTCTTC
j_call: TRBJ1-4; v_call: TRBV19; clone_size: NA; d_call: NA; cdr3_aa: CASSIGVGRNDEKLFF; cdr3_nt: TGTGCCAGTAGTATAGGGGTCGGGAGGAACGATGAAAAACTGTTTTTT
j_call: TRBJ2-7; v_call: TRBV29-1; clone_size: NA; d_call: TRBD2; cdr3_aa: CSVKAGGSYEQYF; cdr3_nt: TGCAGCGTCAAAGCGGGAGGGTCCTACGAGCAGTACTTC
j_call: TRBJ2-7; v_call: TRBV29-1; clone_size: few; d_call: NA; cdr3_aa: CSVGETYGSEQYF; cdr3_nt: TGCAGCGTTGGGGAGACATACGGAAGCGAGCAGTACTTC
j_call: TRBJ2-5; v_call: TRBV7-3; clone_size: NA; d_call: NA; cdr3_aa: CASSLRVQETQYF; cdr3_nt: TGTGCCAGCAGCTTAAGAGTCCAAGAGACCCAGTACTTC
j_call: TRBJ2-6; v_call: TRBV9; clone_size: once; d_call: TRBD2; cdr3_aa: CASSVAASGGYSGANVLTF; cdr3_nt: TGTGCCAGCAGCGTAGCGGCTAGCGGGGGCTACTCTGGGGCCAACGTCCTGACTTTC
j_call: TRBJ2-2; v_call: TRBV5-1; clone_size: NA; d_call: TRBD1; cdr3_aa: CASSITGTGVTGELFF; cdr3_nt: TGCGCCAGTAGCATTACCGGGACAGGGGTAACCGGGGAGCTGTTTTTT
j_call: TRBJ2-7; v_call: TRBV6-1; clone_size: NA; d_call: TRBD2; cdr3_aa: CASSERTSGSYEQYF; cdr3_nt: TGTGCCAGCAGTGAAAGGACTAGCGGGAGCTACGAGCAGTACTTC
j_call: TRBJ2-1; v_call: TRBV18; clone_size: NA; d_call: NA; cdr3_aa: CASSQGIPSYNEQFF; cdr3_nt: TGTGCCAGCTCACAGGGGATTCCCTCCTACAATGAGCAGTTCTTC
j_call: TRBJ2-7; v_call: TRBV28; clone_size: NA; d_call: NA; cdr3_aa: CASCPAGYEQYF; cdr3_nt: TGTGCCAGCTGCCCTGCGGGTTACGAGCAGTACTTC